These 30 T cell receptor beta chains came from one sample sequenced in a study of cytomegalovirus exposure and HLA in healthy donors. Both 60 Vbeta primers and 13 Jbeta primers went into the PCR. Sequenced by immunoSEQ multiplex PCR; TCRdb stores in-frame clones only, minus some. The data contain about 200,000 clones, over 65% of them singletons. The sample consisted of PBMCs. The receptors here all came from a man aged 18 to 29 in good health and CMV-seronegative.

V usage is TRBV7-2 and J usage is TRBJ2-2; 14 positions match TRBD2. The CDR3 runs 20 residues. Trimming cost V 0 bases and J 1 base; bases outside gene matches: 7. Germline loops: CDR1 SGHTA, CDR2 FQGNSA. The CDR3 protein is CASSLALQGTSGRNTGELFF. In DNA, the CDR3 is TGTGCCAGCAGCTTAGCCCTCCAGGGGACTAGCGGGAGGAACACCGGGGAGCTGTTTTTT.

J is TRBJ2-1 and V is TRBV6-5, with D possibly matching TRBD1 (5 bases). Germline V gene sequence: CDR1 MNHEY, CDR2 SVGAGI. CDR3 length: 15 amino acids. Deletions cut 8 bases from V and 2 bases from J, with 16 bases between. The CDR3, as DNA: TGTGCCAGCGCCCTGGGGCTCCCCACCTACAATGAGCAGTTCTTC. It is translated as CASALGLPTYNEQFF.

The chain is built from TRBV5-4 and TRBJ1-1; 7 bases match TRBD1. This CDR3 spans 12 amino acids. V was pared by 7 bases and J by 8 bases, with 8 bases of the junction left unmatched. Per the germline V gene, CDR1 is SGHNT and CDR2 is YYREEE (reference sequence). CDR3 bases: TGTGCCAGCGGACAAACAGGGGTAGAAGCTTTCTTT. Its protein is CASGQTGVEAFF.

The chain is built from TRBV28 and TRBJ2-3, with a weak D call TRBD2 (6 bases). Germline values: CDR1 MDHEN, CDR2 SYDVKM. The CDR3 spans 13 residues. V was cut by 2 bases and J by 9 bases, with 12 bases left in between. CDR3 bases: TGTGCCAGCAGTTTAGGAGGGCCCCAGACGCAGTATTTT. Protein sequence: CASSLGGPQTQYF.

This chain connects TRBV5-1 to TRBJ2-7, with D uncertain. V was trimmed by 3 bases and J by 0 bases, leaving 7 bases between them. This CDR3 has 13 amino acids. Germline V CDR1 and CDR2: SGHRS, YFSETQ. The CDR3: CASSSTYSYEQYF. As DNA, the CDR3 is TGCGCCAGCAGCTCCACTTACTCCTACGAGCAGTACTTC.

This clone was seen a single time. This rearrangement joins TRBV7-9 to TRBJ2-7; D uncertain. Deletions cut 1 base from V and 6 bases from J, with 16 bases between. This CDR3 contains 15 residues. CDR1 and CDR2 (germline): SEHNR, FQNEAQ (reference sequence). The CDR3 loop reads CASSLDLPYYSEQYF. CDR3 nucleotide sequence: TGTGCCAGCAGCTTAGATCTTCCATACTACTCCGAGCAGTACTTC.

V is TRBV15 and J is TRBJ1-1; 8 bases fit TRBD1. Trimming removed 5 bases from V and 0 bases from J; junction bases left unmatched: 8. In germline, CDR1 is LNHNV, CDR2 YYDKDF (reference sequence). This CDR3 is built from 16 residues. The CDR3 region is CATSAATGALNTEAFF. CDR3 nucleotide sequence: TGTGCCACCAGCGCAGCGACAGGGGCCTTGAACACTGAAGCTTTCTTT.

The chain uses TRBV5-4 and TRBJ2-4; perhaps TRBD2 as D (5 bases). This CDR3 region has 15 residues. V was cut by 4 bases and J by 1 base, with 12 bases left in between. Germline V CDR1 and CDR2: SGHNT, YYREEE (reference sequence). CDR3 coding DNA: TGTGCCAGCAGCCCCTCGGGGTCGGCCAAAAACATTCAGTACTTC. This encodes CASSPSGSAKNIQYF.

The CDR3, as DNA: TGTGCCAGCAGTCCTTCAGCGGGGGCATCCTACGAGCAGTACTTC. This translates into CASSPSAGASYEQYF. This sequence joins TRBV27 and TRBJ2-7; 8 positions match TRBD2. CDR3 length equals 15 residues. V lost 5 bases and J lost 1; bases outside the gene matches: 7. Germline CDR1 is MNHEY and CDR2 is SMNVEV (reference sequence).

This chain uses TRBV23-1 with TRBJ1-4; D not resolved. TRBV23-1 is identified as an open reading frame with a role that is uncertain. The V gene lost 0 bases and the J gene lost 0 bases, with 5 bases spanning the gap. The CDR3 runs 15 residues. This CDR3 reads CASSQSSPTNEKLFF. The CDR3 DNA reads as TGCGCCAGCAGTCAATCAAGCCCAACTAATGAAAAACTGTTTTTT.

The chain carries TRBV5-5 and TRBJ2-3; 9 bases fit TRBD2. Looked up from germline, CDR1 is SGHKS and CDR2 is YYEKEE (reference sequence). CDR3 size: 17 residues. The ends lost 0 bases at V and 0 bases at J; junction bases unmatched: 5. This CDR3 reads CASSLVPSGTSTDTQYF. The CDR3 coding sequence is TGTGCCAGCAGCTTGGTCCCTAGCGGGACGAGCACAGATACGCAGTATTTT.

J is TRBJ1-1 and V is TRBV6-1, with 7 bases identical to TRBD1. Trimming took 5 bases from V and 11 from J; bases not matched to a gene: 17. Germline loops: CDR1 MNHNS, CDR2 SASEGT. The length of the CDR3 is 15 residues. DNA for the CDR3: TGTGCCAGCAGTCCCCTAAGTGGACAGGCTTCTTTGGCTTTCTTT. Translation: CASSPLSGQASLAFF.

The chain joins TRBV18 to TRBJ2-7, with D possibly being TRBD2 (6 bases). The V gene's germline CDR1 is KGHSH and CDR2 LQKENI. V dropped 4 bases and J dropped 5 bases, with 9 bases sitting between them. The CDR3 spans 12 residues. The DNA for the CDR3 is TGTGCCAGCTCACTCAGGGAGGACGAGCAGTACTTC. This encodes CASSLREDEQYF.

This chain links TRBV11-1 with TRBJ2-2; 7 bases are a match to TRBD1. V trimming: 5 bases; J trimming: 4 bases; junction bases outside the gene matches: 13. The CDR3 covers 17 residues. Germline V gene lookup returns CDR1 SGHAT and CDR2 FQDESV (reference sequence). Written as DNA, the CDR3 is TGTGCCAGCAGCCACCCAAGCTGGAGACAGGGCACCGGGGAGCTGTTTTTT. Translating it yields CASSHPSWRQGTGELFF.

This clone has a handful of counts. The chain is built from TRBV7-6 and TRBJ2-1; 10 nucleotides agree with TRBD2. The CDR3 consists of 17 residues. Per the germline V gene, CDR1 is SGHVS and CDR2 is FNYEAQ. The V segment lost 2 bases and the J segment 7 bases; nucleotides outside the gene matches: 11. Here the CDR3 reads CASSLWPDTSGKNEQFF. In nucleotides, the CDR3 is TGTGCCAGCAGCTTATGGCCTGATACTAGCGGGAAGAATGAGCAGTTCTTC.

The chain uses TRBV2 and TRBJ2-3, with 13 bases aligning to TRBD2. Germline V gene data show CDR1 as SNHLY and CDR2 as FYNNEI. CDR3 length: 14 residues. V lost 6 bases, J lost 5 bases, and 2 bases stayed unmatched. The CDR3 DNA reads TGTGCCAGCAGGACTAGCGGGAGGAGAGATACGCAGTATTTT. Its translation is CASRTSGRRDTQYF.

This chain connects TRBV7-6 to TRBJ2-7; no reliable D call. V lost 1 base and J lost 0, with 7 bases in between. The CDR3 covers 14 residues. CDR1 SGHVS and CDR2 FNYEAQ come from the germline V gene. The CDR3 DNA sequence: TGTGCCAGCAGCTTAGAGTTTAGCTCCTACGAGCAGTACTTC. This gives the protein CASSLEFSSYEQYF. The variable domain in full, with the rest retrieved from reference TRBV7-6 and TRBJ2-7, is GAGVSQSPRYKVTKRGQDVALRCDPISGHVSLYWYRQALGQGPEFLTYFNYEAQQDKSGLPNDRFSAERPEGSISTLTIQRTEQRDSAMYRCASSLEFSSYEQYFGPGTRLTVT.

The chain uses TRBV23-1 and TRBJ1-1; D might be TRBD1 (6 bases). TRBV23-1 is an open reading frame, and its role is uncertain. The V and J ends lost 0 bases and 1 base respectively, with 12 bases between them. CDR3 length equals 16 residues. The DNA of the CDR3 is TGCGCCAGCAGTCAATCGGGCAGGGGATCGAACACTGAAGCTTTCTTT. This encodes CASSQSGRGSNTEAFF.

V usage is TRBV2 and J usage is TRBJ2-7; TRBD2 matches at 8 bases. Trimming at V came to 7 bases and at J to 6 bases, leaving 8 bases not matched to a gene. CDR1 and CDR2 from the germline V gene are SNHLY and FYNNEI. This CDR3 region has 13 residues. The CDR3 reads CASTGSGRTEQYF. DNA of the CDR3: TGTGCCAGCACGGGAAGCGGGAGAACCGAGCAGTACTTC.

The chain joins TRBV7-9 to TRBJ2-4, with D possibly matching TRBD2 (5 bases). Trimming removed 5 bases at V and 0 bases at J, with 14 bases between. CDR1 and CDR2 (germline): SEHNR, FQNEAQ (reference sequence). The CDR3 consists of 16 residues. The DNA of the CDR3 is TGTGCCAGCAGCCGATTAGCGAACGAAGCCAAAAACATTCAGTACTTC. Its translation is CASSRLANEAKNIQYF.

This clone was seen a single time. The chain uses TRBV7-6 and TRBJ2-2, with D perhaps TRBD2 (6 bases). V lost 2 bases and J lost 3, with 19 bases in between. The germline gives CDR1 SGHVS, CDR2 FNYEAQ. This CDR3 has 18 amino acids. CDR3 nucleotide sequence: TGTGCCAGCAGCTTAAGAGCGGGCACCCCCGCACACACCGGGGAGCTGTTTTTT. Translated, it gives CASSLRAGTPAHTGELFF.

This chain's CDR3 is CASRPGPGGTNEKLFF. Here the CDR3 DNA reads TGTGCCAGCAGACCGGGCCCCGGGGGTACTAATGAAAAACTGTTTTTT. The genes are TRBV27 and TRBJ1-4, with D possibly being TRBD1 (5 bases). The CDR3 has 16 amino acids. Germline values: CDR1 MNHEY, CDR2 SMNVEV (reference sequence). Trimming took off 6 bases at V and 2 bases at J, with 16 bases between the two ends.

The gene calls are TRBV7-3 and TRBJ2-5, with D perhaps TRBD2 (6 bases). The J call may not be correct, given that the DNA end is closer to TRBJ2-7. Per germline, CDR1 SGHTA and CDR2 FQGTGA. This CDR3 spans 16 amino acids. For the CDR3, the DNA is TGTGCCAGCAGCTTGCACGCGGGGACCAGCTCCTACGAGCAGTACTTC. Protein product: CASSLHAGTSSYEQYF.

This chain joins TRBV27 and TRBJ1-5; D is possibly TRBD1 (5 bases). The CDR3 length is 18 residues. The ends were cut back, 3 bases at V and 2 bases at J, with 20 bases in the middle. CDR1 is MNHEY and CDR2 is SMNVEV in the germline V gene (reference sequence). The CDR3 DNA reads as TGTGCCAGCAGTTTTTGGGCCCCGGCAGGGTCGGGCAATCAGCCCCAGCATTTT. It codes for CASSFWAPAGSGNQPQHF.

In this sample, this clone turned up a few times. This chain links TRBV28 with TRBJ1-5, with D perhaps TRBD1 (5 bases). CDR1 and CDR2 from the germline V gene are MDHEN and SYDVKM. V gave up 4 bases and J gave up 0 bases, with 10 bases separating them. CDR3 length: 15 amino acids. The CDR3 nucleotides read TGTGCCAGCAGTTCGCCACAGGTTAGCAATCAGCCCCAGCATTTT. Its protein product is CASSSPQVSNQPQHF.

The chain joins TRBV19 to TRBJ1-5, with D maybe TRBD1 (6 bases). This CDR3 has 14 residues. The V gene lost 4 bases and the J gene lost 0 bases, with 7 bases spanning the gap. CDR1 and CDR2 (germline): LNHDA, SQIVND (reference sequence). This CDR3 is CASSKQGSNQPQHF. CDR3 bases: TGTGCCAGTAGTAAACAGGGTAGCAATCAGCCCCAGCATTTT.

The V and J genes are TRBV2 and TRBJ1-5; 8 nucleotides align to TRBD1. Germline V gives CDR1 SNHLY, CDR2 FYNNEI. This CDR3 is built from 13 residues. Trimming cost V 6 bases and J 6 bases; bases outside gene matches: 4. The DNA for the CDR3 is TGTGCCAGCAGAAAACAGGGGGTTCAGCCCCAGCATTTT. It translates to CASRKQGVQPQHF.

The chain carries TRBV28 and TRBJ2-7; TRBD2 agrees at 7 bases. The J segment lost 3 bases and the V segment lost 4 bases, leaving 9 bases of the junction unmatched. The CDR3 sequence is 15 residues long. CDR1 is MDHEN, CDR2 SYDVKM, per germline. The CDR3 coding sequence is TGTGCCAGCAGTTCCTCCGGGACTATGCTCTACGAGCAGTACTTC. The encoded protein is CASSSSGTMLYEQYF. Complete variable domain (other parts from reference TRBV28 and TRBJ2-7): DVKVTQSSRYLVKRTGEKVFLECVQDMDHENMFWYRQDPGLGLRLIYFSYDVKMKEKGDIPEGYSVSREKKERFSLILESASTNQTSMYLCASSSSGTMLYEQYFGPGTRLTVT.

This clone was seen only a few times. The V call is TRBV2, the J call TRBJ2-7; the match to TRBD1 covers 7 bases. The CDR3 covers 13 residues. V was clipped by 6 bases and J by 7 bases; unmatched bases: 9. Germline CDR1 and CDR2: SNHLY and FYNNEI. CDR3 region: CASRATGVWEQYF. In nucleotides, the CDR3 is TGTGCCAGCAGGGCCACAGGGGTCTGGGAGCAGTACTTC.

In its sample, this clone was seen a few times. This chain links TRBV2 with TRBJ1-4; D gene ambiguous. The germline V and J ends were trimmed by 5 bases and 8 bases, with 6 bases remaining between them. The germline CDR1 and CDR2 sequences are SNHLY and FYNNEI. This CDR3 contains 11 residues. The CDR3 nucleotides are TGTGCCAGCAGTCCCAGGGAAAAACTGTTTTTT. Translating it yields CASSPREKLFF.